This T cell receptor beta chain emerged from a study of tumor and adjacent non-tumor tissue in lung cancer (dated by TCRdb to the late 2010s). With regard to the full study: By cancer type, the cohort comprised 11 to 12 adenocarcinoma patients, a couple of squamous cell carcinoma patients and 1 small cell lung cancer patient. The approximately 15 enrolled patients, of whom some ten were men and 5 were women, were aged about 30 to 85 years and were diagnosed with TNM stage I to III disease. Sequencing generated a total of more than 95 million productive TCRbeta reads, averaging roughly 4.3 million reads per sample. Bulk TCRbeta repertoires were compared between lung tumor tissue and matched distant non-tumor lung tissue obtained from roughly 16 lung cancer patients. TCRbeta CDR3 sequencing was performed on approximately 30 paired specimens, with one tumor sample and one normal lung sample collected per patient.

What the research found in general, with its limitations: The sequencing platform is not named in the methods, and unique molecular identifiers are not mentioned. The top 100 clones accounted for a significantly larger cumulative portion of the repertoire in normal lung than in tumor tissue. TCR diversity was significantly higher in younger patients, and higher tumor TCR diversity was associated with shorter overall and disease-free survival. Because peripheral blood was not sequenced, blood TCRbeta repertoires in the lung cancer patients of the study were not examined. The cohort had only approximately 16 patients, and the authors noted that larger samples and more detailed clinical data are needed. TCR diversity (inverse Simpson) was significantly higher in tumor than in normal lung tissue (around 450 vs 150, P = 0.0075, Mann-Whitney U test).

The protocol used for the library was multiplex PCR. TCRdb lists the instrument as Illumina HiSeq 2500. Following protocols modified from ARM-PCR, the researchers constructed TCRbeta libraries through three rounds of nested PCR with primers (Table S4). Before sequencing, PCR products of 200-500 bp were cut from the gel and purified using the QIAquick gel extraction kit. Turning to the authors' computational methods: Trimmomatic was used to clean the reads, FLASH merged the cleaned reads into complete CDR3 sequences, and MiTCR assigned the sequences to V(D)J germline segments. Clonal diversity was computed as the inverse Simpson's index with VDJtools. In-frame sequences lacking a premature stop codon were counted as productive reads. TCRdb reanalyzed the raw reads on its own, using fastp at Q25 for trimming and MiXCR for clone calling, and kept in-frame beta chains. Each CDR3 protein gets just one entry, which takes the most common genes and DNA from the rows behind it. TCRdb's processing, not the authors' own work, is the source of the V and J calls. This sample is represented by over 100,000 distinct CDR3 sequences; 60% to 80% of them were singletons. The leading ten clones occupy around 17% of the sample.

This clonotype was detected only a few times. It lacks a known antigen. No qualities accompany the bases; no much larger clone lies one base away. RNA was isolated from bulk, unsorted tissue, and RNA quality was assessed with a NanoDrop ND-1000 and an Agilent 2100. The normal lung samples consisted of distant non-tumor tissue collected more than 3 cm from the tumor edge. The donors were newly diagnosed lung cancer patients admitted for thoracic surgery in China from August to November 2014 who had not received prior chemotherapy. Patients who had received previous radiotherapy or chemotherapy, or who had another concurrent cancer, were excluded from the study. Surgical tissue pieces of roughly 1-2.2 cm3 were preserved in RNAlater solution and stored at -80 °C until use. The sequencing input was distant non-tumor lung tissue. This TCR was recovered from a man aged 55 to 69 with non-small cell lung cancer.

The DNA sequence is TGTGCCAGCAGTGAAGAGAGGGGACCAACGCCCTATAGCACAGATACGCAGTATTTT. This gives the protein CASSEERGPTPYSTDTQYF. The chain employs TRBV2 and TRBJ2-3; the D gene could be TRBD1 or TRBD2, each one agreeing over 5 bases. The CDR3, cysteine through phenylalanine, is 19 amino acids long. Just CDR3 DNA is preserved here, 57 bases in frame from base 1. V is pared back by 1 base and J by 0 bases, with 20 bases lying between the germline termini. CDR1 and CDR2, looked up from the germline V gene, are SNHLY and FYNNEI.